This is a list of T cell receptor beta chains from one sample in a study of T cells in Graves' hyperthyroidism and ophthalmopathy. TCRdb itself ran the multiplex PCR reads through MiXCR, one entry per CDR3 protein. Among 600,000 to 900,000 distinct CDR3 sequences listed, roughly 15% were seen once. Sequences were obtained from blood. Source of these receptors: a man aged 18 to 30 with Graves' hyperthyroidism. Both conserved end residues are part of each CDR3. The D gene is left open where the match is weak. Size is stated for part of the rows, as once, few or many counts, or as a class when the clone is expanded.

TRBD1	TRBV5-1	-	TRBJ2-1	CASSPRQGWGMQFF	TGCGCCAGCAGCCCCCGACAGGGATGGGGGATGCAGTTCTTC
-	TRBV6-2/TRBV6-3	-	TRBJ2-7	CASSYRGSYYEQYF	TGTGCCAGCAGTTACAGGGGGAGCTACTACGAGCAGTACTTC
-	TRBV7-6	few	TRBJ1-1	CASSLNDAEAFF	TGTGCCAGCAGCTTGAACGACGCTGAAGCTTTCTTT
-	TRBV5-1	-	TRBJ2-7	CASSGDATPLEQYF	TGCGCCAGCAGCGGGGACGCCACTCCCCTCGAGCAGTACTTC
TRBD1	TRBV2	many	TRBJ1-2	CASSPRSTGGTLGYTF	TGTGCCAGCAGTCCGCGCTCGACAGGGGGTACCCTGGGCTACACCTTC
TRBD2	TRBV5-1	-	TRBJ2-6	CASSLMGLSGTGANVLTF	TGCGCCAGCAGCTTGATGGGCCTGAGCGGGACTGGGGCCAACGTCCTGACTTTC
TRBD2	TRBV19	-	TRBJ2-5	CASSGGRLQETQYF	TGTGCCAGTAGTGGCGGGAGGCTGCAAGAGACCCAGTACTTC
-	TRBV4-1	few	TRBJ2-2	CASSRPPGQGVRNGELFF	TGCGCCAGCAGCCGACCTCCGGGCCAGGGAGTTCGGAACGGGGAGCTGTTTTTT
TRBD1	TRBV9	-	TRBJ2-7	CASSESDRSSYEQYF	TGTGCCAGCAGCGAATCGGACAGGAGTTCCTACGAGCAGTACTTC
-	TRBV7-9	-	TRBJ1-6	CASSPSRPGLINSPLHF	TGTGCCAGCAGCCCCTCCCGGCCGGGACTGATTAATTCACCCCTCCACTTT
-	TRBV7-8	few	TRBJ1-3	CASSLGGGTGNTIYF	TGTGCCAGCAGCTTAGGTGGAGGAACGGGAAACACCATATATTTT
TRBD2	TRBV4-1	-	TRBJ2-1	CASSPGLAGGRRYNEQFF	TGCGCCAGCAGCCCGGGACTAGCGGGAGGGCGAAGGTACAATGAGCAGTTCTTC
TRBD1	TRBV29-1	many	TRBJ2-7	CSVGVGTGVYEQYF	TGCAGCGTTGGGGTCGGGACAGGAGTCTACGAGCAGTACTTC
-	TRBV15	-	TRBJ1-4	CATSRPGGEKLFF	TGTGCCACCAGCAGACCGGGGGGAGAAAAACTGTTTTTT
TRBD2	TRBV18	few	TRBJ2-1	CASSPLSERGTVYNEQFF	TGTGCCAGCTCACCACTTTCTGAGCGGGGAACGGTGTACAATGAGCAGTTCTTC
TRBD1	TRBV20-1	few	TRBJ1-5	CSARRQGRNQPQHF	TGCAGTGCTAGGAGACAGGGGCGCAATCAGCCCCAGCATTTT
-	TRBV6-1	many	TRBJ1-5	CASSEWGQTNQPQHF	TGTGCCAGCAGTGAATGGGGGCAGACCAATCAGCCCCAGCATTTT
-	TRBV6-1	many	TRBJ1-1	CASRGANTEAFF	TGTGCCAGCCGGGGAGCGAACACTGAAGCTTTCTTT
-	TRBV7-9	-	TRBJ1-1	CATMGGRTEAFF	TGTGCCACCATGGGGGGTCGCACTGAAGCTTTCTTT